These 32 T cell receptor beta chains originate from one sample sequenced in a study of blood T cells in healthy people across ages. Next came a second PCR, run for roughly 6 to 11 cycles, which used a sample-barcoded 5' primer along with a J-beta primer mix. TCRdb ran MiXCR on the 5' RACE reads and lists one entry per CDR3 protein. The table has about 1.6 million distinct CDR3 sequences, roughly a third seen once. The sequencing sample was made of blood. The receptors were gathered from a woman younger than 45 in good health.

The genes are TRBV20-1 and TRBJ1-2; 10 bases align to TRBD1. The ends lost 7 bases at V and 1 base at J; junction bases unmatched: 6. The CDR3 runs to 14 residues. Germline CDR1 DFQATT, CDR2 SNEGSKA (reference sequence). In nucleotides, the CDR3 is TGCAGTGTTGTAGGGACAGGGGTTAACTATGGCTACACCTTC. Residues: CSVVGTGVNYGYTF.

This clonotype was seen ten or more times. This chain connects TRBV29-1 to TRBJ2-3; 10 bases agree with TRBD1. The CDR3 covers 13 residues. Trimming removed 7 bases from V and 2 bases from J; junction bases left unmatched: 3. The germline CDR1 and CDR2 sequences are SQVTM and ANQGSEA. The CDR3 coding sequence is TGCAGCGCCCGACAGGGGGCCACAGATACGCAGTATTTT. Translating gives CSARQGATDTQYF.

V usage is TRBV4-2 and J usage is TRBJ1-2; the D gene is possibly TRBD1 (5 bases). The V end was cut by 1 base, the J end by 3 bases, with 15 bases between. The CDR3 runs 16 residues. The germline gives CDR1 LGHNA, CDR2 YNFKEQ. This CDR3 is CASSQVGRAQHYGYTF. Written as DNA, the CDR3 is TGTGCCAGCAGCCAAGTGGGACGGGCGCAACACTATGGCTACACCTTC.

To note about this clonotype: Likely a read error: the CDR3 ends without its conserved phenylalanine or tryptophan. The chain employs TRBV6-1 and TRBJ2-5; D ambiguous. V was pared by 0 bases and J by 9 bases, with 11 bases between. Germline CDR1 reads MNHNS; CDR2 reads SASEGT. This CDR3 is 13 amino acids long. CDR3: CASSEASRGPQYV. CDR3 DNA sequence: TGTGCCAGCAGTGAAGCGTCCCGCGGTCCCCAGTACGTC.

V gene TRBV11-2 combines with J gene TRBJ2-7; maybe TRBD2 (6 bases). The V and J ends lost 2 bases and 4 bases respectively, with 15 bases between them. The CDR3 is 15 amino acids. Germline assignment: CDR1 SGHAT and CDR2 FQNNGV. CDR3 residues: CASSLWGDQKYEQYF. The DNA for the CDR3 is TGTGCCAGCAGCTTATGGGGGGACCAAAAATACGAGCAGTACTTC.

Details on this clonotype: The junction shows a germline mismatch at one end, possibly a read error. DNA for the CDR3: TGTGCCAGCAGCTACGACAAGGGGAGCTACGATGAGCAGTTCTTC. This encodes CASSYDKGSYDEQFF. This sequence joins TRBV7-3 and TRBJ2-1, with D perhaps TRBD1 or TRBD2 (5 bases each). Germline CDR1 SGHTA, CDR2 FQGTGA. The length of the CDR3 is 15 residues. Using reference TRBV7-3 and TRBJ2-1 for the parts outside the CDR3, the full variable domain is GAGVSQTPSNKVTEKGKYVELRCDPISGHTALYWYRQSLGQGPEFLIYFQGTGAADDSGLPNDRFFAVRPEGSVSTLKIQRTERGDSAVYLCASSYDKGSYDEQFFGPGTRLTVL.

This clonotype appeared a few times. The V and J genes are TRBV29-1 and TRBJ2-3; unclear D gene. CDR1 is SQVTM, CDR2 ANQGSEA, per germline. V lost 7 bases and J lost 4, with 12 bases in between. The CDR3 is 12 amino acids. The CDR3 protein is CSAHKGADTQYF. CDR3 DNA sequence: TGCAGCGCCCACAAGGGTGCAGATACGCAGTATTTT.

Details on this clonotype: A much larger clone sits a single nucleotide away, making a read error possible. J is TRBJ2-3 and V is TRBV4-1, with 13 nucleotides matching TRBD2. In germline, CDR1 is MGHRA, CDR2 YSYEKL. The CDR3 covers 17 residues. CDR3 bases: TGCGCCAGCAACCAACGACTAGCGGGGGGAGAAGCAGATACGCAGTATTTT. It yields the protein CASNQRLAGGEADTQYF.

This clonotype showed up just a few times. The J gene is TRBJ1-5, the V gene TRBV20-1, with D maybe TRBD1 (5 bases). Germline CDR1 DFQATT, CDR2 SNEGSKA (reference sequence). V shed 6 bases and J shed 4 bases, with 16 bases lying between them. This CDR3 has 14 residues. The CDR3 region has the DNA TGCAGTGCAAAGGAGACGAGGGGAAATCAGCCCCAGCATTTT. Its translation is CSAKETRGNQPQHF.

To note about this clonotype: The junction departs from the called germline gene at one end, perhaps through a read error. The chain combines TRBV20-1 with TRBJ2-7; TRBD2 matches at 13 bases. This CDR3 contains 15 residues. Germline V gene data show CDR1 as DFQATT and CDR2 as SNEGSKA (reference sequence). The chain's CDR3 is CSASEGLAGTYEQYF. The CDR3 nucleotides read TGCAGTGCTAGTGAGGGACTAGCGGGAACCTATGAGCAGTACTTC.

The chain combines TRBV29-1 with TRBJ2-2; D might be TRBD1 (5 bases). With 5 bases removed from V and 2 bases from J, the gap between germline ends came to 15 bases. The CDR3 is made up of 15 amino acids. In germline, CDR1 is SQVTM, CDR2 ANQGSEA. CDR3 loop: CSVSEWGFNTGELFF. Here the CDR3 DNA reads TGCAGCGTTTCCGAGTGGGGCTTTAACACCGGGGAGCTGTTTTTT.

This chain links TRBV9 with TRBJ2-1; 9 bases line up with TRBD2. The V segment lost 0 bases and the J segment 8 bases; nucleotides outside the gene matches: 6. Looked up from germline, CDR1 is SGDLS and CDR2 is YYNGEE. This CDR3 spans 15 amino acids. This chain's CDR3 is CASSVDGTSSDEQFF. The CDR3 nucleotides are TGTGCCAGCAGCGTAGATGGGACTAGCAGCGATGAGCAGTTCTTC.

The V gene is TRBV30, the J gene TRBJ2-5, with 11 bases identical to TRBD2. Germline V lookup: CDR1 GTSNPN, CDR2 SVGIG (reference sequence). V shed 3 bases and J 4 bases; nucleotides not matched to a gene: 4. The CDR3 is made up of 14 amino acids. The CDR3 loop reads CAWRLAGAVETQYF. The CDR3, as DNA: TGTGCCTGGAGACTAGCGGGAGCAGTAGAGACCCAGTACTTC.

This clonotype showed up many times. The V gene is TRBV27, the J gene TRBJ2-5; 7 bases map to TRBD1. The CDR3 is 16 residues long. With 6 bases clipped from V and 1 base from J, the junction kept 11 bases outside the gene matches. The germline gives CDR1 MNHEY, CDR2 SMNVEV (reference sequence). The CDR3, as DNA: TGTGCCAGCAGACCGAGACAGGGCGCCGTCCAAGAGACCCAGTACTTC. Encoded protein: CASRPRQGAVQETQYF.

There are many counts of this clonotype. The chain uses TRBV28 and TRBJ2-7; no reliable D call. Germline V gene lookup returns CDR1 MDHEN and CDR2 SYDVKM. V lost 6 bases and J 0 bases, leaving 9 bases between the germline ends. The CDR3 spans 13 residues. This chain's CDR3 is CASSLWGSYEQYF. The CDR3 bases are TGTGCCAGCAGCTTGTGGGGCTCCTACGAGCAGTACTTC.

There are a few counts of this clonotype. The chain combines TRBV28 with TRBJ1-1; D might be TRBD1 (5 bases). The CDR3 is 15 amino acids. Germline assignment: CDR1 MDHEN and CDR2 SYDVKM. Trimming removed 5 bases from V and 8 bases from J, with 21 bases in between. The CDR3 region is CASSKRGPRVGEAFF. The CDR3 DNA reads as TGTGCCAGCAGTAAAAGGGGACCCCGGGTCGGCGAAGCTTTCTTT. Based on the CDR3 plus reference TRBV28 and TRBJ1-1, the full variable domain is DVKVTQSSRYLVKRTGEKVFLECVQDMDHENMFWYRQDPGLGLRLIYFSYDVKMKEKGDIPEGYSVSREKKERFSLILESASTNQTSMYLCASSKRGPRVGEAFFGQGTRLTVV.

This clonotype was recorded a few times. V usage is TRBV4-1 and J usage is TRBJ1-1; the D is unclear. CDR3 length equals 14 residues. Germline lookup yields CDR1 MGHRA and CDR2 YSYEKL. The V gene lost 3 bases and the J gene lost 4 bases, with 12 bases spanning the gap. The CDR3 region has the DNA TGCGCCAGCAGCCAGGCGTTAGGGAGCACTGAAGCTTTCTTT. It encodes CASSQALGSTEAFF.

The chain couples TRBV12-3 or TRBV12-4 to TRBJ2-7; D is unclear. CDR3 length equals 12 residues. Trimming pared 5 bases from V and 6 bases from J, leaving 11 bases between. The CDR3 here is CASSNTGGEQYF. Here the CDR3 DNA reads TGTGCCAGCAGTAATACCGGCGGCGAGCAGTACTTC.

Only one count was recorded for this clonotype. The V gene is TRBV6-5, the J gene TRBJ2-3; TRBD2 agrees at 15 bases. Unmatched junction bases numbered 6, after V lost 4 bases and J lost 1 base. Germline-derived CDR1 and CDR2 are MNHEY and SVGAGI. This CDR3 is 18 amino acids long. In nucleotides, the CDR3 is TGTGCCAGCAGTTCCCGGACTAGCGGGAGGGGACGCACAGATACGCAGTATTTT. Encoded protein: CASSSRTSGRGRTDTQYF.

This clonotype was seen many times. This rearrangement joins TRBV29-1 to TRBJ1-2; no reliable D call. Germline CDR1 reads SQVTM; CDR2 reads ANQGSEA. CDR3 size: 12 residues. Trimming stripped 4 bases from V and 4 bases from J, with 10 bases between. The CDR3 is CSVVSGLYGYTF. CDR3 DNA: TGCAGCGTTGTCTCCGGACTCTATGGCTACACCTTC.

This clonotype was detected a few times. The chain combines TRBV25-1 with TRBJ2-1; 8 positions match TRBD2. The CDR3 extends over 15 amino acids. V was pared by 6 bases and J by 4 bases, with 8 bases of the junction left unmatched. Looked up from germline, CDR1 is MGHDK and CDR2 is SYGVNS. The CDR3 protein is CASSPMRGVYNEQFF. The CDR3 nucleotides read TGTGCCAGCAGCCCCATGCGGGGGGTTTACAATGAGCAGTTCTTC.

This clonotype came up many times. The chain links TRBV6-6 to TRBJ2-1; no clear D gene. CDR1 is MNHNY and CDR2 is SVGAGI in the germline V gene (reference sequence). Trimming cost V 2 bases and J 6 bases, with 2 bases left between them. The CDR3 runs 11 residues. The CDR3 sequence: CASSYLNEQFF. The CDR3 DNA is TGTGCCAGCAGTTACCTCAATGAGCAGTTCTTC.

J is TRBJ2-3 and V is TRBV20-1; 7 bases agree with TRBD2. Germline loops: CDR1 DFQATT, CDR2 SNEGSKA (reference sequence). With 3 bases clipped from V and 4 bases from J, the junction kept 10 bases outside the gene matches. The CDR3 has 15 amino acids. The CDR3 DNA reads as TGCAGTGCTAGTTGGACTAGTGGGAGGGCAGATACGCAGTATTTT. This translates into CSASWTSGRADTQYF.

This clonotype appeared a few times. The genes are TRBV20-1 and TRBJ2-7; the D gene is possibly TRBD2 (6 bases). The V end lost 0 bases, the J end lost 2 bases, and 11 bases lay between the germline ends. CDR3 size: 14 residues. CDR1 and CDR2 (germline): DFQATT, SNEGSKA (reference sequence). CDR3 loop: CSARDLRGTYEQYF. In nucleotides, the CDR3 is TGCAGTGCTAGAGATCTCCGGGGGACCTACGAGCAGTACTTC.

The chain couples TRBV10-3 to TRBJ1-4; 7 bases line up with TRBD1. Germline values: CDR1 ENHRY, CDR2 SYGVKD. With 2 bases clipped from V and 4 bases from J, the junction kept 1 base outside the gene matches. The CDR3 spans 14 residues. The CDR3 DNA reads TGTGCCATCAGTGAGGGGGACAGTAATGAAAAACTGTTTTTT. Translated, it gives CAISEGDSNEKLFF.

This clonotype has just one count. V and J are TRBV30 and TRBJ2-1; the D gene is possibly TRBD2 (6 bases). Trimming stripped 5 bases from V and 3 bases from J, with 14 bases between. Looked up from germline, CDR1 is GTSNPN and CDR2 is SVGIG (reference sequence). The CDR3 loop spans 14 amino acids. The DNA of the CDR3 is TGTGCCTGGGGCGGGGATGCGAACTACAATGAGCAGTTCTTC. Its translation: CAWGGDANYNEQFF.

The chain joins TRBV12-3 or TRBV12-4 to TRBJ2-7; TRBD2 might be the D (6 bases). With 3 bases removed from V and 0 bases from J, the gap between germline ends came to 15 bases. There are 16 residues in the CDR3. CDR3 sequence reads: CASSFRLAGHSYEQYF. For the CDR3, the DNA is TGTGCCAGCAGTTTTCGTTTGGCGGGGCACTCCTACGAGCAGTACTTC.

The V and J genes are TRBV10-1 and TRBJ2-1, with 7 positions matching TRBD1. V was pared by 6 bases and J by 5 bases, with 10 bases of the junction left unmatched. The CDR3 consists of 15 residues. Germline CDR1 WNHNN, CDR2 SYGVQD (reference sequence). CDR3 coding DNA: TGCGCCAGCAGCTGGGGACGGACAGGTCACAATGAGCAGTTCTTC. It yields the protein CASSWGRTGHNEQFF.

V is TRBV20-1 and J is TRBJ2-1; weak D call: TRBD2 (5 bases). V was shortened by 7 bases and J by 6 bases, with 16 bases between the two germline ends. Germline lookup yields CDR1 DFQATT and CDR2 SNEGSKA (reference sequence). The length of the CDR3 is 13 residues. The CDR3 region is CSGEGTGSNEQFF. DNA for the CDR3: TGCAGTGGTGAGGGCACGGGATCCAATGAGCAGTTCTTC.

As concerns this clonotype: An end of the junction differs from the germline gene, which may be a read error. This chain links TRBV18 with TRBJ1-4; TRBD1 matches 9 bases. The CDR3 runs 14 residues. Germline lookup yields CDR1 KGHSH and CDR2 LQKENI. The CDR3 loop is CVSSQGAVDEKLFF. The CDR3 DNA sequence: TGTGTCAGCTCACAGGGGGCTGTCGATGAAAAACTGTTTTTT.

This clonotype was observed a few times. This chain connects TRBV20-1 to TRBJ2-7; 9 bases fit TRBD2. From germline, CDR1 is DFQATT and CDR2 SNEGSKA (reference sequence). The CDR3 runs to 15 residues. V lost 5 bases and J lost 0; bases outside the gene matches: 8. The CDR3 is CSAEGTSLRSYEQYF. The CDR3 DNA sequence: TGCAGTGCTGAAGGGACTAGCCTACGCTCCTACGAGCAGTACTTC.

The rearrangement uses TRBV4-1 and TRBJ1-6; 9 nucleotides match TRBD1. The CDR3 extends over 17 amino acids. CDR1 is MGHRA and CDR2 is YSYEKL in the germline V gene. Losses at the gene ends were 2 bases for V and 6 bases for J; bases not matched to a gene: 8. This CDR3 is CASSQMGTGGGNSPLHF. DNA of the CDR3: TGCGCCAGCAGCCAAATGGGTACAGGGGGCGGTAATTCACCCCTCCACTTT.